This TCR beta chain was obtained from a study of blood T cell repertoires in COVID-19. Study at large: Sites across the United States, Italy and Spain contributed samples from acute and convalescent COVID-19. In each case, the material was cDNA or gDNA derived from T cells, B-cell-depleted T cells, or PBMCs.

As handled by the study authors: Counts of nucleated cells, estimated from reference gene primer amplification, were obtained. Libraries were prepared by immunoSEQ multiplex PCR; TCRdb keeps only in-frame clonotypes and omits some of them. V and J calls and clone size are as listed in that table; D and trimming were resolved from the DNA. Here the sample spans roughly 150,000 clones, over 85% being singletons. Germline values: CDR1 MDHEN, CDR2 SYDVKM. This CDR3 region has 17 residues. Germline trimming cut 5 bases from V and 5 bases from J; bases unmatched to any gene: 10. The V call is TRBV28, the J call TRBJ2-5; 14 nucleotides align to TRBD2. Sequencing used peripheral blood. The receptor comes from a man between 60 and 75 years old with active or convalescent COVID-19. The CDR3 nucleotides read TGTGCCAGCAGTCCCGGGACTAGCGGGGGAGCTATGGAGACCCAGTACTTC. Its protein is CASSPGTSGGAMETQYF.